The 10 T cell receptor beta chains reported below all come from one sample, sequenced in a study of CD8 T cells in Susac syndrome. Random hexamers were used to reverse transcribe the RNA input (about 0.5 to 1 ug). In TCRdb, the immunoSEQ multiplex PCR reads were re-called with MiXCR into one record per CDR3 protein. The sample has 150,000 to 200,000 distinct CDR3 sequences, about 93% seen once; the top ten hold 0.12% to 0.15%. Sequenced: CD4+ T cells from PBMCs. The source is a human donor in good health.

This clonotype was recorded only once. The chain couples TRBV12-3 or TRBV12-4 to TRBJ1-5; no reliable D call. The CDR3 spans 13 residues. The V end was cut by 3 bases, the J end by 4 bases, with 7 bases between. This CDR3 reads CASSFTGNQPQHF. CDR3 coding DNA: TGTGCCAGCAGTTTCACGGGAAATCAGCCCCAGCATTTT.

The CDR3 spells CASSLDRGAQYF. For the CDR3, the DNA is TGTGCCAGCAGCCTCGACAGGGGGGCGCAGTATTTT. The rearrangement links TRBV7-2 to TRBJ2-3, with 9 bases lining up with TRBD1. The CDR3 has 12 residues. J lost 10 bases, V lost 5 bases, and 4 bases had no gene match. Per germline, CDR1 SGHTA and CDR2 FQGNSA.

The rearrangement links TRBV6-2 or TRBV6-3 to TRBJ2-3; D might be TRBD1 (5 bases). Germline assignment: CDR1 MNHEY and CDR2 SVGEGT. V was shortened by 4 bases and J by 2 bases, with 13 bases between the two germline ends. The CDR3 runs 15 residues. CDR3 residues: CASSWQETATDTQYF. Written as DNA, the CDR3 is TGTGCCAGCAGTTGGCAGGAGACAGCCACAGATACGCAGTATTTT.

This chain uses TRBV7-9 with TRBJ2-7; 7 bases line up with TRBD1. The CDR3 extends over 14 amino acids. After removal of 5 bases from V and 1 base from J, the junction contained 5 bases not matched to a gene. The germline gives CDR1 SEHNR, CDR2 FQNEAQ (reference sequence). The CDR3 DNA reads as TGTGCCAGCAGCGCCACAGGGGCGTCCTACGAGCAGTACTTC. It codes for CASSATGASYEQYF. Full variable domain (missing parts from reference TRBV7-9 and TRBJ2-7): DTGVSQNPRHKITKRGQNVTFRCDPISEHNRLYWYRQTLGQGPEFLTYFQNEAQLEKSRLLSDRFSAERPKGSFSTLEIQRTEQGDSAMYLCASSATGASYEQYFGPGTRLTVT.

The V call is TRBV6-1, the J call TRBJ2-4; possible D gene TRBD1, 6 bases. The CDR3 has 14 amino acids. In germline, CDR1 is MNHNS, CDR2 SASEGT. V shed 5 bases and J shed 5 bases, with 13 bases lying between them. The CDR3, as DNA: TGTGCCAGCAGTACACTTTGGACAGAAAACATTCAGTACTTC. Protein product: CASSTLWTENIQYF.

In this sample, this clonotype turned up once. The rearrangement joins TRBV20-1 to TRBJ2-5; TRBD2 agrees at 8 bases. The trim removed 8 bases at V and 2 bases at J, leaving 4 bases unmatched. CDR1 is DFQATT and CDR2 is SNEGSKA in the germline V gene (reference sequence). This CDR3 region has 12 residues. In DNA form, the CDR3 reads TGCAGTACCTTAGCGGGGCAAGAGACCCAGTACTTC. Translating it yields CSTLAGQETQYF.

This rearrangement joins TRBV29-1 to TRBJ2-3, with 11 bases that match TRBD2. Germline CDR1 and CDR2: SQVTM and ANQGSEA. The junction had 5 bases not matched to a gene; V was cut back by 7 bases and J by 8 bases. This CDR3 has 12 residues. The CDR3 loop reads CSARLAGTTQYF. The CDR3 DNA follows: TGCAGCGCCCGACTAGCGGGGACTACGCAGTATTTT.

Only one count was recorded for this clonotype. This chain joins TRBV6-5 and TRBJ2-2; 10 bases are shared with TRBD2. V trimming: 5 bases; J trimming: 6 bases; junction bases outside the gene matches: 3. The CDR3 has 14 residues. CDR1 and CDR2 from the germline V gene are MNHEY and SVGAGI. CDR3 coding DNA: TGTGCCAGCAGTCGAGCGGGGGGGCCCGGGGAGCTGTTTTTT. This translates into CASSRAGGPGELFF.

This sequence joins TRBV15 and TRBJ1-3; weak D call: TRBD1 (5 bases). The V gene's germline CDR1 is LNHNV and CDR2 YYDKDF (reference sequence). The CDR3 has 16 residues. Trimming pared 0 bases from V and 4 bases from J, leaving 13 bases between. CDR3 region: CATSRDGTLAGNTIYF. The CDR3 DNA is TGTGCCACCAGCAGAGATGGGACGCTGGCGGGAAACACCATATATTTT.

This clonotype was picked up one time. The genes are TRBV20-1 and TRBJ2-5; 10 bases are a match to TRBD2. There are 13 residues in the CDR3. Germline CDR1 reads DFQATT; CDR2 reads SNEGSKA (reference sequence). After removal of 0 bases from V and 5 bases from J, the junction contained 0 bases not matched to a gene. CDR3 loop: CSAREGLAETQYF. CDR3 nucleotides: TGCAGTGCTAGAGAGGGACTAGCGGAGACCCAGTACTTC.